The following is a T cell receptor beta chain sequence with its context. This clonotype was detected ten times or more. Its antigen is still unknown. No much larger clonotype is one base removed from it; base qualities were not supplied. The TCR beta CDR3 regions were amplified from RNA transcripts. A first-round RT-PCR of the TCR CDR3 used the HTBI primer set with the Qiagen OneStep RT-PCR kit. Libraries were constructed in a second round of multiplex PCR, after which size selection and purification were performed. Libraries were sequenced paired-end with 100 bp reads on an Illumina HiSeq2000. The study's processing was this. SOAPnuke was used to process the raw data, throwing out any read that contained adapters or uncalled bases, had a mean Phred below 15, or lacked an exact constant-primer or identifier match. High-quality paired reads were merged with COPE v1.2.5, and unique nucleotide sequences were defined as clonotypes. MiTCR v1.1 was used to align clonotypes to the IMGT TRBV, TRBD and TRBJ reference segments. The analysis was restricted to V-J combinations with a frequency above 0.0001, which together covered roughly 99% of the repertoires. The TCS score was defined as F50 (clonal expansion) divided by E x V (chaos), with BLOSUM62-based TCRdist calculated between CDR3 peptides within each V-J. Welch's t-statistics and random forest reduced around 510 V-J features to 10 to 15, which were used in a naive Bayes classifier (R e1071). The Morisita-Horn index was used to measure how similar the thyroid and blood repertoires were. TCRdb itself trimmed the public reads at Q25 with fastp, ran MiXCR and retained productive beta chains. Identical CDR3 proteins give one entry, which carries the most common genes and DNA. These V and J calls originate from TCRdb's pipeline instead of the authors' own analysis. The sample table lists over 700,000 distinct CDR3 sequences, 38% of them with a count of one. Of the sample, 7.5% to 9.5% falls within the top ten clones.

The germline V gene provides CDR1 SNHLY and CDR2 FYNNEI. Including cysteine and phenylalanine, the CDR3 has 15 amino acids. Only the CDR3 part of the read is kept: 45 bases, read in frame from the first base. V gives up 6 bases and J gives up 1 base, and the segment between their germline ends measures 15 bases. The data were taken from a study of T cells in Graves' hyperthyroidism and ophthalmopathy (dated by TCRdb to the late 2010s). Looking at the study overall: Peripheral blood samples were taken at the time of initial diagnosis, prior to any treatment. A discovery cohort of about 96 patients, roughly 45 with Graves' ophthalmopathy and approximately 57 with stable Graves' hyperthyroidism, was used to find distinguishing TCR V-J signatures. An independent validation cohort of under 20 hyperthyroidism patients and 15 or so patients who later progressed to ophthalmopathy tested prospective prediction of ophthalmopathy. The approximately 95 discovery patients were divided at random into training and test sets in a 7:3 ratio. Thyroid tissue and blood T-cell repertoires from about six Graves' hyperthyroidism patients were also compared in the study. After blood sampling, hyperthyroidism patients were treated with methimazole at a starting dose of 30 mg daily, and ophthalmopathy patients were treated with high-dose intravenous methylprednisolone. TCR Vbeta CDR3 sequencing of 130 to 150 peripheral blood samples (approximately 44 ophthalmopathy, roughly 72 hyperthyroidism and some 17 progressor patients) is reported in the paper.

Graves' hyperthyroidism was defined as stable when no progression to ophthalmopathy occurred over 18 months of follow-up. Hyperthyroidism patients were newly diagnosed, had a disease duration of under 2 months, and were aged 18 to 65 years. The study excluded patients with uncontrolled infections, other autoimmune diseases, pregnancy or lactation. Diagnoses were established on the basis of clinical symptoms, serum thyroxine and TRAb, thyroid ultrasound, and orbital computed tomography. Ficoll-Paque density gradient centrifugation was used to isolate PBMCs from 8 to 10 ml of fresh peripheral blood. Trizol reagent was used to extract total RNA, and RNA quality was then checked on an Agilent 2100 Bioanalyzer. What the study reported, not specific to this receptor: In validation, the model predicted progression to ophthalmopathy with just under 71% sensitivity and less than 80% specificity, a median of about six months before onset. A 13 V-J signature model separated ophthalmopathy from stable hyperthyroidism, with around 88% sensitivity and around 84% specificity in cross-validation and 80%/75% in testing. Blood samples also contained most of the expanded thyroid clonotypes (frequency above 0.001), which suggests that blood repertoires may reflect thyroid immune responses. No statistical method was used to fix the sample size in advance, and group allocation was not hidden from the investigators.

The rearranged chain carries TRBV2 and TRBJ1-1, with the D gene not clear enough to name. Sequenced input: blood. The sequence was obtained from a man aged 18-30 years with Graves' hyperthyroidism. CDR3 protein: CASSLGRSRNTEAFF. The DNA sequence is TGTGCCAGCAGCCTCGGGCGTTCGAGGAACACTGAAGCTTTCTTT.